The T cell receptor (beta chain) described here comes from a study of T cell changes during pregnancy in multiple sclerosis. Some clones are missing from TCRdb's copy, which holds only in-frame ones; the method was immunoSEQ multiplex PCR. The table has some 40,000 clones, 93% seen once. The V and J ends lost 2 bases and 5 bases respectively, with 12 bases between them. Germline-derived CDR1 and CDR2 are SQVTM and ANQGSEA. The CDR3 extends over 13 amino acids. The chain joins TRBV29-1 to TRBJ1-1, with D possibly matching TRBD1 (6 bases). Sequenced here: CD8+ T cells from peripheral blood mononuclear cells, sampled in the third trimester of pregnancy. The TCR was taken from a female donor with multiple sclerosis, enrolled in a pregnancy study. The CDR3 nucleotides are TGCAGCGTTGAAACAGGGCGCGGAACTGAAGCTTTCTTT. As protein: CSVETGRGTEAFF.